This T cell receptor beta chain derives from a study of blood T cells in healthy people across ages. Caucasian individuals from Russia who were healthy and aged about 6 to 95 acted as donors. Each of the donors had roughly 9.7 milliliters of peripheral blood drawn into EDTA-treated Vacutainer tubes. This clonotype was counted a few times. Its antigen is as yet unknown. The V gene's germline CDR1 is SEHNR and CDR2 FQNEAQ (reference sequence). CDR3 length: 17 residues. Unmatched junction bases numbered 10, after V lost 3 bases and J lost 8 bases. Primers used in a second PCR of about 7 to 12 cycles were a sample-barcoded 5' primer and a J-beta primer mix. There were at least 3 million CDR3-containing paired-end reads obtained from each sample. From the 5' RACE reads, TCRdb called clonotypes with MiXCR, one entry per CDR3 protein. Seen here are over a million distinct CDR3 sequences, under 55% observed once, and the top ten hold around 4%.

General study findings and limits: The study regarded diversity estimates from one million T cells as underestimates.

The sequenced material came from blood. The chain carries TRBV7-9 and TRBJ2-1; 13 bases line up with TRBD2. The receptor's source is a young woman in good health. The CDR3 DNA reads TGTGCCAGCAGCTTTCGACTAGCGGGGGGCCGCAGGGATGAGCAGTTCTTC. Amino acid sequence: CASSFRLAGGRRDEQFF.